The 26 T cell receptor beta chains presented below share a single source sample, sequenced in a study of blood T cell repertoires in COVID-19 (dated by TCRdb to 2018 to 2020). The library relied on the immunoSEQ multiplex PCR assay. The immuneACCESS repertoire file appears here via TCRdb, limited to in-frame rearrangements. These files lack a portion of the clones; in checked studies, under half of the deficit traces to unresolved V genes, and the cause of the others is not known. For this sample there are 150,000 to 200,000 clones; more than 65% appear just once. Roughly 2.6% of the sample belongs to the ten largest clones. Sequencing used peripheral blood. These receptors all come from a human donor with acute or convalescent COVID-19. The donor label of this sample is uncertain.

This rearrangement joins TRBV30 to TRBJ2-2, with 11 bases matching TRBD2. The CDR3 runs to 17 residues. The germline V gene has CDR1 GTSNPN and CDR2 SVGIG (reference sequence). The junction had 9 bases not matched to a gene; V was cut back by 0 bases and J by 6 bases. The DNA for the CDR3 is TGTGCCTGGAGTGTACTAAGTCTAGCGGGAGGTCCCGGGGAGCTGTTTTTT. Translation: CAWSVLSLAGGPGELFF. Filled out from reference TRBV30 and TRBJ2-2, the complete variable domain reads SQTIHQWPATLVQPVGSPLSLECTVEGTSNPNLYWYRQAAGRGLQLLFYSVGIGQISSEVPQNLSASRPQDRQFILSSKKLLLSDSGFYLCAWSVLSLAGGPGELFFGEGSRLTVL.

The genes are TRBV10-3 and TRBJ2-5; 9 bases are a match to TRBD1. V lost 3 bases to trimming and J lost 4 bases; unmatched junction nucleotides: 3. CDR1 is ENHRY and CDR2 is SYGVKD in the germline V gene. The CDR3 totals 14 residues. The DNA of the CDR3 is TGTGCCATCAGTGACCTACAGGGGGCAGAGACCCAGTACTTC. Translated, it gives CAISDLQGAETQYF.

This clone was seen more than once but under ten times. The chain couples TRBV7-9 to TRBJ1-2; possible D gene TRBD1, 5 bases. The germline V gene encodes CDR1 SEHNR and CDR2 FQNEAQ (reference sequence). This CDR3 has 13 amino acids. V lost 0 bases to trimming and J lost 8 bases, with 10 bases between them. The CDR3 sequence: CASSLATARGYTF. For the CDR3, the DNA is TGTGCCAGCAGCTTAGCGACAGCCCGCGGCTACACCTTC.

J is TRBJ1-5 and V is TRBV5-4; TRBD1 matches at 7 bases. This CDR3 region has 13 residues. The junction had 3 bases not matched to a gene; V was cut back by 4 bases and J by 5 bases. The germline gives CDR1 SGHNT, CDR2 YYREEE (reference sequence). CDR3 bases: TGTGCCAGCAGCCGACAGGGCTATCAGCCCCAGCATTTT. It encodes CASSRQGYQPQHF. Full variable domain (outside the CDR3, taken from reference TRBV5-4 and TRBJ1-5): ETGVTQSPTHLIKTRGQQVTLRCSSQSGHNTVSWYQQALGQGPQFIFQYYREEENGRGNFPPRFSGLQFPNYSSELNVNALELDDSALYLCASSRQGYQPQHFGDGTRLSIL.

V gene TRBV6-5 combines with J gene TRBJ1-6; the D is unclear. V was clipped by 6 bases and J by 7 bases, with 16 bases between them. Germline assignment: CDR1 MNHEY and CDR2 SVGAGI. The CDR3 contains 15 residues. The CDR3 loop reads CASRSGGRTNSPLHF. The CDR3 coding sequence is TGTGCCAGCAGAAGCGGTGGCAGGACGAATTCACCCCTCCACTTT.

The chain couples TRBV5-6 to TRBJ1-2; 9 nucleotides line up with TRBD1. V dropped 1 base and J dropped 4; count of bases not matched to a gene: 8. The CDR3 is made up of 16 amino acids. The V gene's germline CDR1 is SGHDT and CDR2 YYEEEE. CDR3 nucleotide sequence: TGTGCCAGCAGCTTGCTACAGGGGGCTGTCGGCTATGGCTACACCTTC. It encodes CASSLLQGAVGYGYTF.

This rearrangement joins TRBV9 to TRBJ1-2, with 9 bases fitting TRBD1. Germline lookup yields CDR1 SGDLS and CDR2 YYNGEE. The J segment lost 8 bases and the V segment lost 3 bases, leaving 11 bases of the junction unmatched. The length of the CDR3 is 15 residues. The CDR3 loop reads CASSATGQGRSGYTF. CDR3 bases: TGTGCCAGCAGCGCGACGGGACAGGGTCGCTCGGGCTACACCTTC.

The table lists this clone with a few counts. In the same sample, other DNA sequences code for this CDR3. The chain employs TRBV6-5 and TRBJ1-2; TRBD1 matches 7 bases. The CDR3 extends over 11 amino acids. CDR1 and CDR2 from the germline V gene are MNHEY and SVGAGI. Trimming at V came to 8 bases and at J to 3 bases, leaving 0 bases not matched to a gene. Written as DNA, the CDR3 is TGTGCCAGCGACAGGGACTATGGCTACACCTTC. The encoded protein is CASDRDYGYTF.

This sequence joins TRBV30 and TRBJ1-3; TRBD1 might be the D (6 bases). The germline V gene has CDR1 GTSNPN and CDR2 SVGIG (reference sequence). The CDR3 is 13 residues long. V lost 4 bases and J lost 7, with 14 bases in between. The CDR3 DNA reads TGTGCCTGGACATTAGGGGGGGGCAACACCATATATTTT. Encoded protein: CAWTLGGGNTIYF.

This clone was observed a single time. V is TRBV10-1 and J is TRBJ2-5, with a tentative D call TRBD2 (5 bases). Germline V gives CDR1 WNHNN, CDR2 SYGVQD (reference sequence). The V and J ends lost 0 bases and 5 bases respectively, with 10 bases between them. This CDR3 has 14 amino acids. CDR3 loop: CASSESRRGETQYF. CDR3 DNA sequence: TGCGCCAGCAGTGAGTCCCGGAGAGGGGAGACCCAGTACTTC.

This chain links TRBV28 with TRBJ2-1, with a tentative D call TRBD1 (6 bases). The CDR3 length is 15 residues. Trimming stripped 5 bases from V and 1 base from J, with 12 bases between. Germline V lookup: CDR1 MDHEN, CDR2 SYDVKM. The CDR3 is CASSPRDISYNEQFF. The CDR3 DNA reads as TGTGCCAGCAGTCCCCGGGACATTTCCTACAATGAGCAGTTCTTC. Full variable domain (outside the CDR3, taken from reference TRBV28 and TRBJ2-1): DVKVTQSSRYLVKRTGEKVFLECVQDMDHENMFWYRQDPGLGLRLIYFSYDVKMKEKGDIPEGYSVSREKKERFSLILESASTNQTSMYLCASSPRDISYNEQFFGPGTRLTVL.

The chain is built from TRBV18 and TRBJ2-7; 7 bases agree with TRBD2. The V and J ends lost 2 bases and 0 bases, in that order; junction bases with no gene match: 4. CDR3 size: 15 residues. Per germline, CDR1 KGHSH and CDR2 LQKENI. The CDR3 loop is CASSPAGASSYEQYF. CDR3 nucleotide sequence: TGTGCCAGCTCACCAGCGGGAGCCTCCTCCTACGAGCAGTACTTC. Full variable domain (missing parts from reference TRBV18 and TRBJ2-7): NAGVMQNPRHLVRRRGQEARLRCSPMKGHSHVYWYRQLPEEGLKFMVYLQKENIIDESGMPKERFSAEFPKEGPSILRIQQVVRGDSAAYFCASSPAGASSYEQYFGPGTRLTVT.

This clone was detected only once. V is TRBV6-1 and J is TRBJ2-4; D is undetermined. V lost 0 bases to trimming and J lost 0 bases, with 6 bases between them. The germline V gene has CDR1 MNHNS and CDR2 SASEGT. The CDR3 has 15 amino acids. The CDR3 sequence: CASSEARGAKNIQYF. CDR3 DNA sequence: TGTGCCAGCAGTGAAGCGCGAGGAGCCAAAAACATTCAGTACTTC.

The chain recombines TRBV7-9 with TRBJ1-2; 10 positions match TRBD1. CDR3 length: 17 amino acids. Trimming cost V 5 bases and J 0 bases; bases outside gene matches: 9. Germline values: CDR1 SEHNR, CDR2 FQNEAQ (reference sequence). The CDR3 region has the DNA TGTGCCAGCAGCCCCGGGACAGGGGTCATAGCTAACTATGGCTACACCTTC. Translation gives CASSPGTGVIANYGYTF.

This clone has only one observation. V usage is TRBV30 and J usage is TRBJ1-5; tentatively, D is TRBD1 (6 bases). This CDR3 is built from 14 residues. Trimming removed 3 bases from V and 4 bases from J, with 13 bases in between. Germline assignment: CDR1 GTSNPN and CDR2 SVGIG (reference sequence). DNA of the CDR3: TGTGCCTGGAGCTGGACAGCTAGTAATCAGCCCCAGCATTTT. Protein: CAWSWTASNQPQHF.

The rearrangement links TRBV11-3 to TRBJ2-5; 9 bases agree with TRBD2. Germline V CDR1 and CDR2: SGHNT, YENEEA. The CDR3 is 16 amino acids. V shed 2 bases, J shed 4 bases, and the junction held 8 bases outside the gene matches. CDR3 in amino acids: CASSLTRGSGRETQYF. The CDR3 nucleotides read TGTGCCAGCAGCTTAACTCGAGGTAGCGGGAGAGAGACCCAGTACTTC.

The chain employs TRBV19 and TRBJ1-5; no reliable D call. CDR3 length equals 13 residues. Trimming shortened V by 9 bases and J by 1 base, and 10 bases separated the two germline ends. Germline V gives CDR1 LNHDA, CDR2 SQIVND (reference sequence). DNA of the CDR3: TGTGCCAGCCACTCTTACAGCAATCAGCCCCAGCATTTT. Its translation: CASHSYSNQPQHF.

The CDR3 region is CASSQGRGVRTNEKLFF. The CDR3 DNA sequence: TGTGCCAGCAGCCAAGGACGCGGGGTTCGGACTAATGAAAAACTGTTTTTT. The chain is built from TRBV14 and TRBJ1-4; D unresolved. This CDR3 has 17 residues. Germline V gives CDR1 SGHDN, CDR2 FVKESK. Trimming shortened V by 1 base and J by 2 bases, and 14 bases separated the two germline ends.

The rearrangement uses TRBV7-6 and TRBJ2-5, with 8 positions matching TRBD2. Germline V gene lookup returns CDR1 SGHVS and CDR2 FNYEAQ. This CDR3 is built from 17 residues. V shed 5 bases and J 1 base; nucleotides not matched to a gene: 12. The CDR3 is CASSPMGPLAVQETQYF. The CDR3 DNA reads as TGTGCCAGCAGCCCGATGGGTCCACTAGCGGTCCAAGAGACCCAGTACTTC.

The chain recombines TRBV5-4 with TRBJ1-5; the match to TRBD1 covers 8 bases. This CDR3 contains 14 residues. Trimming took 4 bases from V and 3 from J; bases not matched to a gene: 3. Germline V gene data show CDR1 as SGHNT and CDR2 as YYREEE (reference sequence). As DNA, the CDR3 is TGTGCCAGCAGCCAGACAGGGGACAATCAGCCCCAGCATTTT. Translated: CASSQTGDNQPQHF.

The CDR3 sequence: CASSQDSYRGGNTEAFF. For the CDR3, the DNA is TGTGCCAGCAGCCAAGATTCATACCGCGGCGGGAACACTGAAGCTTTCTTT. The gene calls are TRBV4-2 and TRBJ1-1; the D is unclear. The V gene lost 0 bases and the J gene lost 1 base, with 15 bases spanning the gap. This CDR3 has 17 residues. Germline V gene data show CDR1 as LGHNA and CDR2 as YNFKEQ.

The rearrangement links TRBV27 to TRBJ2-7; a weak D match, TRBD2 (5 bases). The ends were cut back, 5 bases at V and 3 bases at J, with 20 bases in the middle. Per germline, CDR1 MNHEY and CDR2 SMNVEV (reference sequence). The CDR3 extends over 16 amino acids. The CDR3 region has the DNA TGTGCCAGCAGTCCCACTATCCAGCGGCCGTTCTACGAGCAGTACTTC. Protein product: CASSPTIQRPFYEQYF.

The gene calls are TRBV5-1 and TRBJ1-5, with unresolved D. The germline gives CDR1 SGHRS, CDR2 YFSETQ. This CDR3 comprises 13 residues. Trimming shortened V by 0 bases and J by 7 bases, and 8 bases separated the two germline ends. CDR3 coding DNA: TGCGCCAGCAGCTTGGAACCAACACAGCCCCAGCATTTT. It yields the protein CASSLEPTQPQHF.

The V and J genes are TRBV9 and TRBJ2-4; a possible D gene is TRBD1 (6 bases). The CDR3 loop spans 14 amino acids. V was pared by 4 bases and J by 8 bases, with 16 bases between. CDR1 and CDR2 from the germline V gene are SGDLS and YYNGEE. The CDR3 is CASSPGPWGHIQYF. The DNA of the CDR3 is TGTGCCAGCAGCCCAGGTCCCTGGGGGCACATTCAGTACTTC.

The chain has TRBV9 and TRBJ1-1; D is uncertain. Germline CDR1 reads SGDLS; CDR2 reads YYNGEE. The CDR3 spans 14 residues. Trimming stripped 0 bases from V and 2 bases from J, with 8 bases between. The CDR3 DNA reads TGTGCCAGCAGCGTAGGGGCCCTCAACACTGAAGCTTTCTTT. It is translated as CASSVGALNTEAFF.

The chain joins TRBV4-1 to TRBJ1-3, with D unresolved. In germline, CDR1 is MGHRA, CDR2 YSYEKL. Trimming cost V 4 bases and J 2 bases, with 12 bases left between them. The CDR3 is 15 amino acids. Here the CDR3 reads CASSRGRGAGNTIYF. CDR3 nucleotides: TGCGCCAGCAGCCGTGGACGGGGAGCTGGAAACACCATATATTTT.